The following is a T cell receptor (beta chain) sequence with its context. The antigen this receptor binds is unknown. One junction end disagrees with the germline gene, perhaps due to a read error. Ficoll-Paque density gradient centrifugation was the method used to isolate PBMCs. CDR1 SGHTA and CDR2 FQGTGA are derived from the germline V gene. The CDR3 starts with the cysteine, ends with the phenylalanine, and has 13 residues. The read is trimmed to its CDR3 DNA, 39 bases read in frame from base 1. This entry belongs to a study of T-cell memory formation after mild COVID-19 (dated by TCRdb to about 2021). Regarding the complete study: TCR sequence clusters from the two donors were largely donor specific. Two young, previously healthy adult volunteers, one female and one male, were included in the cohort. Longitudinal TCRalpha and TCRbeta repertoire sequencing tracked T-cell clones expanding and contracting after mild COVID-19 in a couple of donors. Results the study describes overall, beyond this receptor: The second-wave clones that peaked on day 37 were not confirmed to be SARS-CoV-2 specific. Some responding clones were found in pre-infection memory, which suggests that pre-existing cross-reactive memory T cells took part in the SARS-CoV-2 response. Contracting CD4+ clones turned up mainly in the CM and EM memory subsets, whereas EMRA was where CD8+ clones were enriched. From day 15 to 85, contracting clones showed balanced CD4/CD8 phenotypes, whereas a second wave of clones that expanded from day 15 to 37 leaned towards CD4+. Only two mild cases were covered by the study, and larger cohorts that include severe cases with pre-infection samples were considered necessary.

The data were produced on an Illumina NovaSeq 6000. Using 5'RACE with constant-segment primers, TCRalpha and TCRbeta cDNA libraries were constructed, with sample barcodes and unique molecular identifiers added in the process. Trizol reagent was used to extract RNA from every sample. Libraries were amplified in two PCR steps, with a second sample barcode and Illumina TruSeq adapters added in the second step. The libraries were sequenced on an Illumina NovaSeq using 2 x 150 bp paired-end reads. The published analysis was carried out like this. Reads were demultiplexed and collapsed into UMI-guided consensus sequences with migec v1.2.7. Using mixcr v2.1.11, UMI consensuses were aligned to TRA and TRB V and J templates and then assembled into clonotypes. A clonotype was counted as expanded or contracted only if both edgeR and NoisET called the change significant, with noise models trained on biological replicates. edgeR calls used a false discovery rate-adjusted p below 0.01 and a log2 fold-change threshold of 1. As an exploratory analysis of dynamics, PCA with hierarchical clustering was applied to max-normalized trajectories of the 1000 most abundant clonotypes. Separately sequenced CD4+ and CD8+ repertoires were used to assign a CD4 or CD8 phenotype to each responding clone. TCRdb reran the public reads through fastp at Q25 and MiXCR, keeping productive beta chains. Rows matching on CDR3 protein sequence are summarized as one entry with the most common DNA and genes. These V and J calls derive from TCRdb rather than the authors' analysis. The sample table holds fewer than 700,000 distinct CDR3 sequences, of which 20% to 25% were seen once. The ten most abundant clones make up roughly 8.1% of the sample.

The chain couples TRBV7-3 to TRBJ2-7, with the D gene too uncertain to name. The sample was PBMCs or a T cell subset sorted from them (not recorded which). This TCR derives from an adult woman who had mild COVID-19 (a few samples of this study predate the infection). The sample titles of this study are shuffled in the database, so cell type and time point are left out; the donor was told from shared clones. The CDR3 region has the sequence CASSPTPSYEKYF. The nucleotide sequence reads as follows: TGTGCCAGCAGCCCGACACCTTCCTACGAGAAGTACTTC.